Listed here is a single TCR delta chain. The same CDR3 also results from other DNA sequences found in this sample. The sample originates from a study of gamma-delta T cells after stem cell transplantation. V was trimmed by 1 base and J by 0 bases, leaving 27 bases between them. Germline lookup yields CDR1 GEAIGNYY and CDR2 EKD. CDR3 size: 23 residues. TCRdb re-processed the RT-PCR reads via CATT. The sample yields about 3,400 delta-chain clones, about a sixth seen once. The rearrangement links TRDV2 to TRDJ3, with a tentative D call TRDD3 (6 bases). The sample taken for sequencing was gamma-delta T cells. The receptor comes from a human donor. It is not recorded whose cells these are; they may come from a transplant donor. In nucleotides, the CDR3 is TGTGCCTGTGACACTTTGGGAGGGGATGACCGACCTTCGAGCTCCTGGGACACCCGACAGATGTTTTTC. The encoded protein is CACDTLGGDDRPSSSWDTRQMFF.